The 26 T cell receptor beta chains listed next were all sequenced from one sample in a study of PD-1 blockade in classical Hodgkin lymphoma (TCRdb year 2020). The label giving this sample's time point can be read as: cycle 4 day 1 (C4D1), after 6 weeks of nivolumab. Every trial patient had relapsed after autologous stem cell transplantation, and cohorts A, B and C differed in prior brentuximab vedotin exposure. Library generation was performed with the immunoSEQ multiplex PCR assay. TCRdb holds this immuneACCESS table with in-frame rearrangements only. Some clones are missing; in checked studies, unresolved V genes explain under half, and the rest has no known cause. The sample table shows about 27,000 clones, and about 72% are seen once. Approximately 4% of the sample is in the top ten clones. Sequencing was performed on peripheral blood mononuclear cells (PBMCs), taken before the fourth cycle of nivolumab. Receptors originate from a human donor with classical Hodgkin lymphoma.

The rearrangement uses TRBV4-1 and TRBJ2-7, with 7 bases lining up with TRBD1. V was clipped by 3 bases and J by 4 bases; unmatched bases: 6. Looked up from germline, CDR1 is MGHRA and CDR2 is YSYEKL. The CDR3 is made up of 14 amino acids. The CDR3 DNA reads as TGCGCCAGCAGCCACCCGGGACAGTTGTACGAGCAGTACTTC. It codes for CASSHPGQLYEQYF.

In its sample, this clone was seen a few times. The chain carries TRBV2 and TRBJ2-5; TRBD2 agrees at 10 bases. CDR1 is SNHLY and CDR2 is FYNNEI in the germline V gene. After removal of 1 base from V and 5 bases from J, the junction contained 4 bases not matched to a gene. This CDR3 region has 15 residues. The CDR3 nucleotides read TGTGCCAGCAGTGAAGAAGCGGGAGGGAGGGAGACCCAGTACTTC. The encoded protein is CASSEEAGGRETQYF. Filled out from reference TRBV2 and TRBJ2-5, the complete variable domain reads EPEVTQTPSHQVTQMGQEVILRCVPISNHLYFYWYRQILGQKVEFLVSFYNNEISEKSEIFDDQFSVERPDGSNFTLKIRSTKLEDSAMYFCASSEEAGGRETQYFGPGTRLLVL.

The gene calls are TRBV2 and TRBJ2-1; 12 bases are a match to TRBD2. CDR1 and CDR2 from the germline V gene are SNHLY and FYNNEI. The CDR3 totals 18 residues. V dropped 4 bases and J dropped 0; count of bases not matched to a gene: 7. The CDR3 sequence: CASSVTSGGRSSYNEQFF. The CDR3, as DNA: TGTGCCAGCAGTGTGACTAGCGGGGGCCGGAGCTCCTACAATGAGCAGTTCTTC. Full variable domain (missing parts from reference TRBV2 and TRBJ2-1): EPEVTQTPSHQVTQMGQEVILRCVPISNHLYFYWYRQILGQKVEFLVSFYNNEISEKSEIFDDQFSVERPDGSNFTLKIRSTKLEDSAMYFCASSVTSGGRSSYNEQFFGPGTRLTVL.

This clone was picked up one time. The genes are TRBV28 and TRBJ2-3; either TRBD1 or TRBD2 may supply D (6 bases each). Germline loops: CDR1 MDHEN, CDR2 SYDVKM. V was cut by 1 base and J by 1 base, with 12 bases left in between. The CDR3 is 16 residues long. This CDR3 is CASSLSWGAGTDTQYF. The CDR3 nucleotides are TGTGCCAGCAGTTTATCATGGGGGGCTGGCACAGATACGCAGTATTTT.

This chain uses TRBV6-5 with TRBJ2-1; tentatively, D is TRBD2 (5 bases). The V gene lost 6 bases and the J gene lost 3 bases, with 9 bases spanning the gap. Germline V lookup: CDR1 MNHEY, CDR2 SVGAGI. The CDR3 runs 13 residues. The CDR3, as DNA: TGTGCCAGCAGCCACCGGGACTACAATGAGCAGTTCTTC. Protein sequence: CASSHRDYNEQFF.

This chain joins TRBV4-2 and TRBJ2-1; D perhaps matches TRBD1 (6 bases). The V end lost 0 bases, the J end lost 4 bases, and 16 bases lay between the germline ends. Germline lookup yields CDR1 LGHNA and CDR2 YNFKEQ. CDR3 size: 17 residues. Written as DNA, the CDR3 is TGTGCCAGCAGCCAAGAAGTGTGGGGGCTAGGGTACAATGAGCAGTTCTTC. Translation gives CASSQEVWGLGYNEQFF.

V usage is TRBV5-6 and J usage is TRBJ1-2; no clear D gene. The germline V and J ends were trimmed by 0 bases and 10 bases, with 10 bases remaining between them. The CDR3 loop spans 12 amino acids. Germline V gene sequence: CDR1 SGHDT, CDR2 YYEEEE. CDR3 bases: TGTGCCAGCAGCTTGGGGGGAATACACTACACCTTC. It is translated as CASSLGGIHYTF.

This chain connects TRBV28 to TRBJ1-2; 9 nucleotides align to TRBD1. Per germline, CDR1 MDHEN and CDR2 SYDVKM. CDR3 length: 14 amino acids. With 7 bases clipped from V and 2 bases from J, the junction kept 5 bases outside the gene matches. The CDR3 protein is CASKTGGANYGYTF. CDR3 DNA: TGTGCCAGCAAGACAGGGGGTGCAAACTATGGCTACACCTTC.

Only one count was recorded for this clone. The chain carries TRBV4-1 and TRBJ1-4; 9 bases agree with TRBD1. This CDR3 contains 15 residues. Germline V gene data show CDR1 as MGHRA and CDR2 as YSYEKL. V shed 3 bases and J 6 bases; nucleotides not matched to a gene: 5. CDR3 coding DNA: TGCGCCAGCAGCCAGCCGGGACAGGGAGATGAAAAACTGTTTTTT. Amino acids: CASSQPGQGDEKLFF.

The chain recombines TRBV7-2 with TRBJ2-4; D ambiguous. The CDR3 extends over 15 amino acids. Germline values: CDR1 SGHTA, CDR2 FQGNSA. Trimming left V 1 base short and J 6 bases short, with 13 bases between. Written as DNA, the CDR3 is TGTGCCAGCAGCTTAGATTACGGACCACCAAACATTCAGTACTTC. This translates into CASSLDYGPPNIQYF.

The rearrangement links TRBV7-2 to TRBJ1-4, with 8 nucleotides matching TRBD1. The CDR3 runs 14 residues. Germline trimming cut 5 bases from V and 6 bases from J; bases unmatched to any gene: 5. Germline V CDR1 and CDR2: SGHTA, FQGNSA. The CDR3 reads CASSDRGGYEKLFF. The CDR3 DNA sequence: TGTGCCAGCAGCGACAGGGGAGGGTATGAAAAACTGTTTTTT.

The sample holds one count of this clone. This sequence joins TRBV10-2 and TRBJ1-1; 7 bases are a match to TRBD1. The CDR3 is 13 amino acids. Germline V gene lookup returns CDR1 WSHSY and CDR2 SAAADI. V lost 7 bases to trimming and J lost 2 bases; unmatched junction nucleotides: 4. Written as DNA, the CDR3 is TGCGCCAGCACCAGACAGGGTAACACTGAAGCTTTCTTT. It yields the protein CASTRQGNTEAFF.

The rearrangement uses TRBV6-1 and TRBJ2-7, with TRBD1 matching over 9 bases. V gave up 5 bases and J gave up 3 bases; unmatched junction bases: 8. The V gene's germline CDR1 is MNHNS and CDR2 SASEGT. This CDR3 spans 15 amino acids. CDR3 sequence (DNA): TGTGCCAGCAGTACTCACGGGACAGGGAGCTACGAGCAGTACTTC. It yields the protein CASSTHGTGSYEQYF.

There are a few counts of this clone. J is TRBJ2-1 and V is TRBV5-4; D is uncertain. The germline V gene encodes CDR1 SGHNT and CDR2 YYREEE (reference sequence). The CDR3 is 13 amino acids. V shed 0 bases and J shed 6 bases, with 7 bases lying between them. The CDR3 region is CASSLAEVNEQFF. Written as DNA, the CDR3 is TGTGCCAGCAGCTTGGCGGAAGTCAATGAGCAGTTCTTC.

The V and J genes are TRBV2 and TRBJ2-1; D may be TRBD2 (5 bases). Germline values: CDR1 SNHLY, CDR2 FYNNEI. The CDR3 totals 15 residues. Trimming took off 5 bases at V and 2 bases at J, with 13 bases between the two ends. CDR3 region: CASSRGGGPYNEQFF. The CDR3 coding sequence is TGTGCCAGCAGTCGGGGTGGCGGTCCCTACAATGAGCAGTTCTTC.

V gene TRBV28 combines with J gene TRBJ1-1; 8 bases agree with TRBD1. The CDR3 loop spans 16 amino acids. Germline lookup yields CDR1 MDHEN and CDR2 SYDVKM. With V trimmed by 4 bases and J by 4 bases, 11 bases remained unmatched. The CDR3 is CASSSLQGAGGTEAFF. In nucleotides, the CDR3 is TGTGCCAGCAGTTCACTCCAGGGGGCTGGTGGCACTGAAGCTTTCTTT.

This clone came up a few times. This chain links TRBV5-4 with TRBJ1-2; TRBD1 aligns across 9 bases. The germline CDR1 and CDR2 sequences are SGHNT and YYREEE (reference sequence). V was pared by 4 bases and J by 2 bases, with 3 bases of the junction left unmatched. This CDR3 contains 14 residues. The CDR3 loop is CASSPGTGNYGYTF. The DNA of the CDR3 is TGTGCCAGCAGCCCAGGGACAGGGAACTATGGCTACACCTTC. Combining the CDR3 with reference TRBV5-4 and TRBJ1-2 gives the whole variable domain ETGVTQSPTHLIKTRGQQVTLRCSSQSGHNTVSWYQQALGQGPQFIFQYYREEENGRGNFPPRFSGLQFPNYSSELNVNALELDDSALYLCASSPGTGNYGYTFGSGTRLTVV.

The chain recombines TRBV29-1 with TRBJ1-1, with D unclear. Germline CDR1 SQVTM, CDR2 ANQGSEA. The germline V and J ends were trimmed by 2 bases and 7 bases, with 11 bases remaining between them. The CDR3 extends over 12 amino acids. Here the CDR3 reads CSVEFLTREAFF. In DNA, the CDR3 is TGCAGCGTTGAATTCCTGACCCGTGAAGCTTTCTTT.

The CDR3 loop reads CASSYFGTGANTEAFF. The CDR3 nucleotides read TGTGCCAGCAGTTACTTTGGGACAGGGGCCAACACTGAAGCTTTCTTT. The rearrangement links TRBV6-5 to TRBJ1-1, with 10 bases that match TRBD1. Germline V CDR1 and CDR2: MNHEY, SVGAGI. V gave up 1 base and J gave up 2 bases; unmatched junction bases: 4. There are 16 residues in the CDR3.

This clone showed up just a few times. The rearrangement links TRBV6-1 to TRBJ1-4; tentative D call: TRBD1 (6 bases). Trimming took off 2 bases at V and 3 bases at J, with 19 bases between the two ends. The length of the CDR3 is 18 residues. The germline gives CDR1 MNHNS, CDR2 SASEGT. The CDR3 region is CASSEWVKGQPSNEKLFF. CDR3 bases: TGTGCCAGCAGTGAATGGGTAAAAGGACAGCCTTCTAATGAAAAACTGTTTTTT.

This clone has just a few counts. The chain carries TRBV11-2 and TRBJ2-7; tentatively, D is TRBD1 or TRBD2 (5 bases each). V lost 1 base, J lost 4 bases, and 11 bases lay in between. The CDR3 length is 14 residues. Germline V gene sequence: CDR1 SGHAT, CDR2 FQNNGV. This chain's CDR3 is CASSLGRGGYEQYF. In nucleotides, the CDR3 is TGTGCCAGCAGCTTAGGCCGGGGCGGGTACGAGCAGTACTTC.

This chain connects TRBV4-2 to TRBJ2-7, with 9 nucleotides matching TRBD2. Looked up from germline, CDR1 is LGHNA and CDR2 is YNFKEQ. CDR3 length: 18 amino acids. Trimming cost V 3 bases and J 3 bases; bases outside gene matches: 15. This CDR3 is CASSHPRGQREDYYEQYF. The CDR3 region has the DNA TGTGCCAGCAGCCATCCCAGAGGTCAGCGGGAGGACTACTACGAGCAGTACTTC.

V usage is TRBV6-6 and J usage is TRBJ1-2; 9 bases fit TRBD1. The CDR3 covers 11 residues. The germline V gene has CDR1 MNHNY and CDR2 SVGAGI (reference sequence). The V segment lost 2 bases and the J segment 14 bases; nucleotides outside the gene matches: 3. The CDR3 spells CASSYQGQGTF. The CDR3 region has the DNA TGTGCCAGCAGTTACCAGGGACAGGGAACCTTC.

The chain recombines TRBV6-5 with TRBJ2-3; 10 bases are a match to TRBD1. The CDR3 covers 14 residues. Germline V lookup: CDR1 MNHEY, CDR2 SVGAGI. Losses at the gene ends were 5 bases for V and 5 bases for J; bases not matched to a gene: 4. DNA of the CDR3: TGTGCCAGCAGTCACGGACAGGGGGTAGATACGCAGTATTTT. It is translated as CASSHGQGVDTQYF.

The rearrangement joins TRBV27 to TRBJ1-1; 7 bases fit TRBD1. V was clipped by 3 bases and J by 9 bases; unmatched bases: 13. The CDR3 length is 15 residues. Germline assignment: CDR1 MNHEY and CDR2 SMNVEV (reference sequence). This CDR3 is CASSFGVTDRTKAFF. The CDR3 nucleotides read TGTGCCAGCAGTTTTGGGGTGACGGACAGGACCAAAGCTTTCTTT.

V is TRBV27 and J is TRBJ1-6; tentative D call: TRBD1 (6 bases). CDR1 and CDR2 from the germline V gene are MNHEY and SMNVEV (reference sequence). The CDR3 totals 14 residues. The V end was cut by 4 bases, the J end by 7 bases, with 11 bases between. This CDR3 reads CASSSGRGNSPLHF. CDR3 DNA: TGTGCCAGCAGTTCAGGCAGGGGAAATTCACCCCTCCACTTT.